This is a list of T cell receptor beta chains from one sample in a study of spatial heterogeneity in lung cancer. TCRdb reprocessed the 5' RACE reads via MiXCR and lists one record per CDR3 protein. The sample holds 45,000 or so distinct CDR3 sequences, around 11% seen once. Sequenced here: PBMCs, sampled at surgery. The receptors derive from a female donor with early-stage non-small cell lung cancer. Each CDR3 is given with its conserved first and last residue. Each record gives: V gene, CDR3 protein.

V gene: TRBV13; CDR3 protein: CASSPSGTGVVNEQFF
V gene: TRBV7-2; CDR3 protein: CASSLFGGGGNEQFF
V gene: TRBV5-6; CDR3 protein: CASSHAGQGPGANVLTF
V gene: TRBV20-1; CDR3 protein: CSAREPGQGAGELFF
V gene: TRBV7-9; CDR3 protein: CASSEPGQGANQPQHF
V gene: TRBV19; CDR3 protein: CASSMDGQWSYGYTF
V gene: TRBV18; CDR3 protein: CASSPKGGMKYEQYF
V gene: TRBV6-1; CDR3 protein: CASSVWGRETETQYF
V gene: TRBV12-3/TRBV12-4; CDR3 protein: CASRNKGESPLHF
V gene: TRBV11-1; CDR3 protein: CASSFQGPFGEQYF
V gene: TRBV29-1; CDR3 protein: CSVDRDGKNIQYF
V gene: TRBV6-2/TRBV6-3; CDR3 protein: CASRPDRILPDTQYF
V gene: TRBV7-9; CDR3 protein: CASSLGHRAVETEAFF
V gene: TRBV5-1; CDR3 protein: CASSPGPNGETQYF
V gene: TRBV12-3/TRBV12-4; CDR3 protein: CADRGGNTGELFF
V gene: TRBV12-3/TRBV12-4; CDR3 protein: CASSLSQLNQPQHF